These 10 T cell receptor beta chains were sequenced from one sample in a study of technical replicates of blood from several donors. Assay: immunoSEQ multiplex PCR; the TCRdb copy retains only in-frame clones and omits some. The table has 75,000 to 95,000 clones, about 94% seen once. What was sequenced was T cells isolated from PBMCs. All receptors come from a human donor in good health.

The CDR3 protein is CASSLSTASTDTQYF. The CDR3 DNA reads as TGTGCCAGTAGTCTTTCGACAGCTAGCACAGATACGCAGTATTTT. This chain links TRBV19 with TRBJ2-3; D may be TRBD1 (5 bases). Germline CDR1 LNHDA, CDR2 SQIVND (reference sequence). Trimming removed 5 bases from V and 0 bases from J, with 12 bases in between. This CDR3 has 15 amino acids.

The CDR3: CASSVALAETQYF. CDR3 coding DNA: TGTGCCAGCAGCGTAGCGCTAGCAGAGACCCAGTACTTC. This chain joins TRBV9 and TRBJ2-5, with D tentatively TRBD2 (5 bases). The CDR3 covers 13 residues. Trimming took 0 bases from V and 4 from J, leaving 7 bases between them. In germline, CDR1 is SGDLS, CDR2 YYNGEE.

The rearrangement joins TRBV19 to TRBJ2-7; D perhaps matches TRBD1 (6 bases). Germline CDR1 is LNHDA and CDR2 is SQIVND (reference sequence). This CDR3 has 14 amino acids. Trimming stripped 5 bases from V and 3 bases from J, with 14 bases between. CDR3 in DNA: TGTGCCAGTAGTCGGGATGGCAGGGGCTACGAGCAGTACTTC. Translation gives CASSRDGRGYEQYF.

Only one count was recorded for this clone. CDR3 nucleotides: TGCAGTGCTAGAGACCTTCCCGAGGACACCTTC. It is translated as CSARDLPEDTF. The V and J genes are TRBV20-1 and TRBJ1-2; D remains ambiguous. This CDR3 has 11 residues. V was clipped by 0 bases and J by 12 bases, with 11 bases between them. Germline values: CDR1 DFQATT, CDR2 SNEGSKA (reference sequence).

The chain recombines TRBV7-2 with TRBJ1-1; TRBD1 is a possible D gene (5 bases). The germline V gene encodes CDR1 SGHTA and CDR2 FQGNSA. The CDR3 totals 16 residues. Trimming cost V 2 bases and J 3 bases, with 16 bases left between them. Written as DNA, the CDR3 is TGTGCCAGCAGCTTACCGGGAGGGACGTCTTACACTGAAGCTTTCTTT. Its protein is CASSLPGGTSYTEAFF.

The V gene is TRBV9, the J gene TRBJ1-2; D ambiguous. From germline, CDR1 is SGDLS and CDR2 YYNGEE. Trimming pared 4 bases from V and 4 bases from J, leaving 5 bases between. The length of the CDR3 is 11 residues. CDR3 DNA sequence: TGTGCCAGCAGCCCGTCCTATGGCTACACCTTC. Translating gives CASSPSYGYTF.

CDR3 sequence: CAISESGGDYYGYTF. The DNA of the CDR3 is TGTGCCATCAGTGAGTCAGGAGGGGACTACTATGGCTACACCTTC. The chain employs TRBV10-3 and TRBJ1-2; a possible D gene is TRBD1 (5 bases). The V and J ends lost 0 bases and 3 bases respectively, with 11 bases between them. The CDR3 contains 15 residues. Per the germline V gene, CDR1 is ENHRY and CDR2 is SYGVKD.

The table lists this clone with a count of one. V is TRBV10-3 and J is TRBJ1-1; 11 nucleotides align to TRBD1. Trimming cost V 2 bases and J 3 bases; bases outside gene matches: 8. This CDR3 comprises 17 residues. In germline, CDR1 is ENHRY, CDR2 SYGVKD. The CDR3 here is CAISEGSLGQGDTEAFF. The CDR3 DNA reads TGTGCCATCAGTGAGGGTAGTTTGGGACAGGGGGACACTGAAGCTTTCTTT.

The CDR3 loop is CASRALGATWETQYF. For the CDR3, the DNA is TGCGCCAGCAGGGCCCTTGGAGCTACTTGGGAGACCCAGTACTTC. V gene TRBV23-1 combines with J gene TRBJ2-5; no reliable D call. TRBV23-1 is annotated as an ORF whose role is uncertain. CDR3 length: 15 residues. The ends were cut back, 6 bases at V and 5 bases at J, with 19 bases in the middle.

The rearrangement joins TRBV5-6 to TRBJ2-7; D possibly corresponds to TRBD1 (6 bases). Trimming removed 0 bases from V and 3 bases from J, with 10 bases in between. Germline CDR1 SGHDT, CDR2 YYEEEE. This CDR3 has 14 residues. CDR3 amino acids: CASSLVAGDYEQYF. The CDR3 bases are TGTGCCAGCAGCTTGGTTGCAGGGGACTACGAGCAGTACTTC.